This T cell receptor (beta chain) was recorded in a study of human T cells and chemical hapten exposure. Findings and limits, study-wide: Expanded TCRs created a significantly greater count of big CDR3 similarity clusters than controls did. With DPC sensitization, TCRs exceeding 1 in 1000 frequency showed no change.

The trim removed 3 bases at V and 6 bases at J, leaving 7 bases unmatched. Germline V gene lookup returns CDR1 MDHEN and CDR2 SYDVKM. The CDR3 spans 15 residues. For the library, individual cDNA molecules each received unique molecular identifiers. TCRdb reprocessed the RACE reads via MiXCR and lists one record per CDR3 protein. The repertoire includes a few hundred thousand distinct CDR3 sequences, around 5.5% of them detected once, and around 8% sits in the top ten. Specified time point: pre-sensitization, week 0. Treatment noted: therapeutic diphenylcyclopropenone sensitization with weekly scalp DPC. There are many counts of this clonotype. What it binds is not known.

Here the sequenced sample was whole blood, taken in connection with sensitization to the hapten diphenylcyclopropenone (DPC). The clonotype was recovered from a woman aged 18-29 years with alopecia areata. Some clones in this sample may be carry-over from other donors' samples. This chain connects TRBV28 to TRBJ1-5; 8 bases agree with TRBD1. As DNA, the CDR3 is TGTGCCAGCAGTTTGAAGGACAGGGATGGTCAGCCCCAGCATTTT. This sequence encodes CASSLKDRDGQPQHF.